This section outlines one T cell receptor beta chain sequence together with its context. Antigen: not known. Trimming stripped 4 bases from V and 4 bases from J, with 14 bases between. Germline V gene sequence: CDR1 SEHNR, CDR2 FQNEAQ (reference sequence). This CDR3 is built from 14 residues. With a J-beta primer mix and a sample-barcoded 5' primer, a second PCR ran 7 to 11 cycles. TCRdb independently ran MiXCR on the 5' RACE reads; one entry per CDR3 protein. This sample yields some 900,000 distinct CDR3 sequences, of which roughly 52% are seen a single time; 13% belongs to the top ten. The sample originates from a study of blood T cells in healthy people across ages. General observations from the study: Naive T cell percentage by flow cytometry tracked strongly with beta diversity.

V and J are TRBV7-9 and TRBJ2-7; the D is unclear. The TCR sequence derives from a man aged 25 to 40 in good health. The sequenced material came from blood. DNA for the CDR3: TGTGCCAGCAGCTCACCCTGGCTGGGATACGAGCAGTACTTC. Translating gives CASSSPWLGYEQYF.